The present T cell receptor (beta chain) was sequenced within a study of cytomegalovirus exposure and HLA in healthy donors. The sample holds one count of this clone. The junction differs from germline at one of its ends, possibly a read error. This CDR3 is 16 amino acids long. Germline CDR1 is LGHNA and CDR2 is YSLEER. PCR was performed using 60 Vbeta and 13 Jbeta primers. The protocol was immunoSEQ multiplex PCR, while the TCRdb copy is restricted to in-frame clones and leaves out a portion. The table lists roughly 120,000 clones, around 67% of them singletons, with less than 2.5% in the top ten. The chain combines TRBV4-3 with TRBJ2-1; TRBD2 matches at 9 bases. The clonotype originates from a woman in her thirties or forties in good health and CMV-seropositive. What was sequenced was PBMCs. CDR3 nucleotides: TGCGCCAGCAGCAAAGAAGCGGGGGGCGTACCCAATGAGCAGTTCTTC. Residues: CASSKEAGGVPNEQFF.